A selection of T cell receptor beta chains follows, all from one sample in a study of T cell responses to AZD1222 COVID-19 vaccine. Method: immunoSEQ multiplex PCR; TCRdb's copy keeps in-frame clones and lacks some. Of about 140,000 clones in the sample, under 95% were seen once. Material: peripheral blood, obtained 28 days after the second dose of the MenACWY control vaccine. Every receptor here comes from an adult who received the MenACWY meningococcal vaccine as a control. CDR3s include the opening cysteine and the closing phenylalanine or tryptophan. Each record gives: V gene, CDR3 length, D gene, clone size, J gene, CDR3 protein, CDR3 DNA. The D gene is left open where the match is weak. Expanded clones are given a class, and other clones once, few, many or no size at all.

TRBV19	15	NA	NA	TRBJ1-4	CASSIVTSGNEKLFF	TGTGCCAGTAGTATAGTAACGTCGGGTAATGAAAAACTGTTTTTT
TRBV14	13	NA	NA	TRBJ2-2	CASSQEWGGELFF	TGTGCCAGCAGCCAGGAATGGGGCGGGGAGCTGTTTTTT
TRBV28	14	TRBD1	NA	TRBJ1-6	CASNGGQGASPLHF	TGTGCCAGCAACGGCGGACAGGGGGCCTCACCCCTCCACTTT
TRBV7-5	17	NA	NA	TRBJ1-5	CVRSLRSPPYSNQPQHF	TGTGTCAGAAGCTTAAGGAGCCCGCCTTATAGCAATCAGCCCCAGCATTTT
TRBV6-2/TRBV6-3	18	NA	NA	TRBJ2-7	CASSYPDDFSGSSYEQYF	TGTGCCAGCAGTTACCCAGACGATTTTAGCGGCAGCTCCTACGAGCAGTACTTC
TRBV30	11	NA	NA	TRBJ1-1	CAWSRQFEAFF	TGTGCCTGGAGTCGGCAGTTTGAAGCTTTCTTT
TRBV10-3	14	NA	NA	TRBJ1-1	CAISEGEGVAEAFF	TGTGCCATCAGTGAAGGGGAAGGCGTCGCTGAAGCTTTCTTT
TRBV19	18	NA	NA	TRBJ1-6	CASSIDVRGSSYNSPLHF	TGTGCCAGTAGTATAGACGTGCGGGGAAGCTCCTATAATTCACCCCTCCACTTT
TRBV6-5	14	NA	NA	TRBJ1-1	CASSYGSVNTEAFF	TGTGCCAGCAGTTACGGCTCCGTGAACACTGAAGCTTTCTTT
TRBV7-5	11	NA	NA	TRBJ2-7	CARIAGNEQYF	TGTGCCAGAATAGCTGGGAACGAGCAGTACTTC
TRBV23-1	18	TRBD2	NA	TRBJ2-2	CASTATRGAGEVIGELFF	TGCGCCAGCACCGCAACGAGGGGAGCGGGAGAGGTTATCGGGGAGCTGTTTTTT
TRBV6-2/TRBV6-3	15	NA	NA	TRBJ1-4	CASSHPGQSNEKLFF	TGTGCCAGCAGCCATCCGGGGCAGTCCAATGAAAAACTGTTTTTT
TRBV15	14	NA	NA	TRBJ1-5	CATSRSGFDQPQHF	TGTGCCACCAGCAGGTCGGGGTTTGATCAGCCCCAGCATTTT
TRBV19	12	TRBD1	NA	TRBJ1-2	CASNSDRGGYTF	TGTGCCAGTAATTCGGACAGGGGCGGCTACACCTTC
TRBV27	14	NA	once	TRBJ2-7	CASSLRQSGYEQYF	TGTGCCAGCAGTTTAAGGCAGAGTGGCTACGAGCAGTACTTC
TRBV28	14	NA	NA	TRBJ1-5	CASSLSGSHQPQHF	TGTGCCAGCAGTTTATCAGGGTCGCATCAGCCCCAGCATTTT
TRBV27	15	TRBD2	NA	TRBJ2-5	CASSQGLADQETQYF	TGTGCCAGCAGTCAGGGACTAGCGGACCAAGAGACCCAGTACTTC
TRBV27	13	NA	NA	TRBJ1-2	CASSSTANYGYTF	TGTGCCAGCAGTTCGACAGCTAACTATGGCTACACCTTC
TRBV4-3	16	NA	NA	TRBJ2-3	CASSQGPSASTDTQYF	TGCGCCAGCAGCCAAGGGCCTAGTGCTAGCACAGATACGCAGTATTTT
TRBV7-2	15	NA	NA	TRBJ2-5	CASSLALGAKETQYF	TGTGCCAGCAGCTTAGCGCTGGGGGCGAAAGAGACCCAGTACTTC
TRBV20-1	11	NA	NA	TRBJ2-7	CIQGSSYEQYF	TGCATTCAGGGAAGCTCCTACGAGCAGTACTTC
TRBV24-1	14	NA	NA	TRBJ1-5	CATSVTQSNQPQHF	TGTGCCACCAGTGTAACACAAAGCAATCAGCCCCAGCATTTT
TRBV4-3	15	NA	few	TRBJ2-2	CASSQGGHGAGELFF	TGCGCCAGCAGCCAAGGGGGGCACGGGGCCGGGGAGCTGTTTTTT
TRBV6-5	16	TRBD1	NA	TRBJ2-1	CASSSSGTENYNEQFF	TGTGCCAGCAGTTCTTCCGGGACAGAGAATTACAATGAGCAGTTCTTC
TRBV6-5	13	NA	NA	TRBJ1-1	CASSYGHNTEAFF	TGTGCCAGCAGTTACGGACATAACACTGAAGCTTTCTTT
TRBV4-3	15	NA	few	TRBJ2-2	CASSQVGAGTGELFF	TGCGCCAGCAGCCAAGTCGGGGCAGGAACCGGGGAGCTGTTTTTT
TRBV6-2/TRBV6-3	15	NA	NA	TRBJ1-2	CASSYLPGRHYGYTF	TGTGCCAGCAGTTACTTGCCGGGGAGGCACTATGGCTACACCTTC
TRBV7-3	18	TRBD2	NA	TRBJ2-2	CASSWNSGRDANTGELFF	TGTGCCAGCAGCTGGAATAGCGGGAGAGACGCGAACACCGGGGAGCTGTTTTTT
TRBV11-3	18	TRBD2	NA	TRBJ2-3	CASSLGSGGAGGTDTQYF	TGTGCCAGCAGCTTGGGTAGCGGGGGGGCCGGTGGCACAGATACGCAGTATTTT
TRBV11-2	12	TRBD1	NA	TRBJ2-7	CASRKQGNREYF	TGTGCCAGCAGAAAACAGGGGAATAGGGAGTACTTC
TRBV7-8	18	TRBD2	NA	TRBJ2-7	CASSLGSNAGGSSYEQYF	TGTGCCAGCAGCTTAGGCAGTAACGCGGGGGGGAGCTCCTACGAGCAGTACTTC
TRBV18	13	NA	NA	TRBJ2-1	CASSPAPPNEQFF	TGTGCCAGCTCACCAGCACCGCCCAATGAGCAGTTCTTC
TRBV28	15	TRBD1	once	TRBJ2-2	CASTWGDRVAGELFF	TGTGCCAGCACCTGGGGGGACAGGGTAGCCGGGGAGCTGTTTTTT
TRBV18	17	NA	NA	TRBJ2-1	CASSPLSVGGSNNEQFF	TGTGCCAGCTCACCACTTTCTGTCGGGGGAAGTAACAATGAGCAGTTCTTC
TRBV7-9	13	NA	NA	TRBJ1-6	CASSSDRNSPLHF	TGTGCCAGCAGTTCGGACAGAAATTCACCCCTCCACTTT
TRBV4-3	16	TRBD1	NA	TRBJ1-2	CASSQDLRDRGLGYTF	TGCGCCAGCAGCCAAGATCTTCGGGACAGGGGGCTTGGCTACACCTTC
TRBV6-1	16	TRBD2	NA	TRBJ2-7	CASSEWGGTASYEQYF	TGTGCCAGCAGTGAATGGGGGGGGACCGCCTCCTACGAGCAGTACTTC
TRBV2	14	NA	once	TRBJ1-1	CASSAQFSNTEAFF	TGTGCCAGCAGTGCCCAGTTTAGTAACACTGAAGCTTTCTTT
TRBV19	16	TRBD2	NA	TRBJ2-3	CASSIGQRGVTDTQYF	TGTGCCAGTAGTATAGGGCAGCGGGGGGTCACAGATACGCAGTATTTT
TRBV7-2	15	NA	NA	TRBJ2-3	CASSLGGPRTDTQYF	TGTGCCAGCAGCTTAGGAGGGCCCCGCACAGATACGCAGTATTTT
TRBV28	13	NA	NA	TRBJ1-1	CASGPTPNTEAFF	TGTGCCAGCGGACCAACACCGAACACTGAAGCTTTCTTT
TRBV2	15	TRBD1	few	TRBJ1-5	CASSGDRVGDQPQHF	TGTGCCAGCAGTGGGGACAGGGTGGGTGATCAGCCCCAGCATTTT